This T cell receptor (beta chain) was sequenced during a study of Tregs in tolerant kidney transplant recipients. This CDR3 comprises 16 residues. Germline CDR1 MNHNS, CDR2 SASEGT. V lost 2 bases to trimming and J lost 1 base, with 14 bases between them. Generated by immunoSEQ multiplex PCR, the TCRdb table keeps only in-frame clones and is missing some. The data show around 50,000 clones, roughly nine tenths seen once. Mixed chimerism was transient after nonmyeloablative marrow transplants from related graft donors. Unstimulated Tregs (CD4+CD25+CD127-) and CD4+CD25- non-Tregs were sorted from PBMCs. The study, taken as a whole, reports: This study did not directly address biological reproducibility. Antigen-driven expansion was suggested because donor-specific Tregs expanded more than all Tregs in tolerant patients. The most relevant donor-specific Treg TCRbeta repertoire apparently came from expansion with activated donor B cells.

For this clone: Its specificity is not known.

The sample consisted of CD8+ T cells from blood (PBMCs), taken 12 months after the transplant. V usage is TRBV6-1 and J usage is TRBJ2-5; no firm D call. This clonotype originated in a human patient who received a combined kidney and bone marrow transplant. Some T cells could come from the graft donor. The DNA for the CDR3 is TGTGCCAGCAGTGAAATGTCAAGCGTATTCCAAGAGACCCAGTACTTC. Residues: CASSEMSSVFQETQYF.